The rows below give T cell receptor beta chains drawn from one sample of a study of blood T cell repertoires in COVID-19. The repertoire was sequenced with immunoSEQ multiplex PCR; TCRdb's copy has only in-frame clones and lacks some. This table has fewer than 70,000 clones, 70% to 90% appearing once. Sequenced input: peripheral blood. The source of these receptors is a man in his sixties with active or convalescent COVID-19. Both conserved end residues are part of each CDR3. The D gene is left open where the match is weak. Clone size is stated in some rows and not others, as once, few, many or a class when expanded.

J gene,V gene,clone size,D gene,CDR3 DNA,CDR3 protein
TRBJ1-4,TRBV5-1,-,TRBD1,TGCGCCAGCAGCTCCCTATGGACAGGGCAAACTAATGAAAAACTGTTTTTT,CASSSLWTGQTNEKLFF
TRBJ2-7,TRBV5-4,-,-,TGTGCCAGCAGCGTGGACCGGTCTATACCGGAGCAGTACTTC,CASSVDRSIPEQYF
TRBJ2-3,TRBV24-1,-,-,TGTGCCACCAGTGATTTTAAAGATACGCAGTATTTT,CATSDFKDTQYF
TRBJ2-2,TRBV30,few,-,TGTGCCTGGAGTACAGGCGCCAACGCCAACACCGGGGAGCTGTTTTTT,CAWSTGANANTGELFF
TRBJ2-2,TRBV10-3,-,TRBD2,TGTGCCATCAGTCACGACGGGACTAGCGGGGGTTGGGAAACCGGGGAGCTGTTTTTT,CAISHDGTSGGWETGELFF
TRBJ1-4,TRBV11-2,-,-,TGTGCCAGCAGCGCAGGTTTTAATGAAAAACTGTTTTTT,CASSAGFNEKLFF
TRBJ1-6,TRBV12-5,-,-,TGTGCTAGTGGTTTGGAAAGCGGGGAATCACCCCTCCACTTT,CASGLESGESPLHF
TRBJ1-1,TRBV20-1,once,-,TGCAGTGCTCTCAGCGCCCTTGAAGCTTTCTTT,CSALSALEAFF
TRBJ2-5,TRBV20-1,once,TRBD1,TGCAGTCCGGGACAGCAAGAGACCCAGTACTTC,CSPGQQETQYF
TRBJ1-1,TRBV6-5,-,-,TGTGCCAGCAGTTTCTACGGGGGGAACACTGAAGCTTTCTTT,CASSFYGGNTEAFF
TRBJ2-1,TRBV15,-,-,TGTGCCACCAGCAGAGATCCTAGAGTTGGGTACAATGAGCAGTTCTTC,CATSRDPRVGYNEQFF
TRBJ1-2,TRBV12-3/TRBV12-4,-,-,TGTGCCAGCAGCCTACAGGGAACTAATGGCTACACCTTC,CASSLQGTNGYTF
TRBJ1-6,TRBV7-2,-,TRBD1,TGTGCCAGCAGGGGTGGACAGGCTAGCTCCTATAATTCACCCCTCCACTTT,CASRGGQASSYNSPLHF
TRBJ2-7,TRBV12-2,-,-,TGTGCAAGTCGCCCCCGACTAGCGGGAGGGTTTATACTAGCCTACGAGCAGTACTTC,CASRPRLAGGFILAYEQYF
TRBJ2-5,TRBV4-2,few,TRBD1,TGTGCCAGCAGCCGCAGAAAGACAGGGGACGGCGAGACCCAGTACTTC,CASSRRKTGDGETQYF
TRBJ2-3,TRBV30,-,TRBD2,TGTGCCTGGAGTGGGACTAGCGTAGGGGCAGATACGCAGTATTTT,CAWSGTSVGADTQYF
TRBJ2-3,TRBV6-5,once,-,TGTGCCAGCAGTTACGATGGGCCGAGCACAGATACGCAGTATTTT,CASSYDGPSTDTQYF
TRBJ1-6,TRBV6-5,-,-,TGTGCCAGCAGTTACTCGGGGCTTGCTTCACCCCTCCACTTT,CASSYSGLASPLHF
TRBJ1-3,TRBV5-1,-,TRBD1,TGCGCCAGCAGCCAAACAGGGGGCAGTGGAAACACCATATATTTT,CASSQTGGSGNTIYF
TRBJ1-1,TRBV7-2,-,-,TGTGCCAGCGCCCGCGGGGTTCACACTGAAGCTTTCTTT,CASARGVHTEAFF
TRBJ2-7,TRBV6-5,-,TRBD2,TGTGCCAGCAGTTCAACTAGCGGGGGCGATTCCTACGAGCAGTACTTC,CASSSTSGGDSYEQYF
TRBJ2-3,TRBV5-1,-,-,TGCGCCAGCAGCTTGGGCCCAGCGGGTAGCACAGATACGCAGTATTTT,CASSLGPAGSTDTQYF
TRBJ2-6,TRBV4-2,-,-,TGTGCCAGCAGCCAAGGGTACAGTGCCTCTGGGGCCAACGTCCTGACTTTC,CASSQGYSASGANVLTF
TRBJ1-4,TRBV7-9,-,-,TGTGCCAGCAGGCCAGAGGGATCTGAAAAACTGTTTTTT,CASRPEGSEKLFF
TRBJ1-5,TRBV25-1,-,TRBD1,TGTGCCAGCAGTGCAGGGACAGGAGGCTCCTTATATCAGCCCCAGCATTTT,CASSAGTGGSLYQPQHF
TRBJ2-2,TRBV20-1,-,-,TGCAGTGCTAGTCCTTCCGTCCCAGCGAACACCGGGGAGCTGTTTTTT,CSASPSVPANTGELFF
TRBJ2-3,TRBV5-1,few,TRBD2,TGCGCCAGCAGCCCGCACGGACTAGCGGGGGGAAAGAGAACAGATACGCAGTATTTT,CASSPHGLAGGKRTDTQYF
TRBJ2-1,TRBV15,-,TRBD1,TGTGCCACCGACAGGGGATGGGGCAATGAGCAGTTCTTC,CATDRGWGNEQFF
TRBJ1-2,TRBV11-2,-,TRBD1,TGTGCCAGCAGCCCAGACAGGGCGAGGGCCTATGGCTACACCTTC,CASSPDRARAYGYTF
TRBJ1-1,TRBV7-2,-,-,TGTGCCAGCAGCTTATTGGGGCACCTGAACACTGAAGCTTTCTTT,CASSLLGHLNTEAFF
TRBJ2-2,TRBV4-1,few,-,TGCGCCAGCAGCCACATAGTCTTTTTCGACACCGGGGAGCTGTTTTTT,CASSHIVFFDTGELFF
TRBJ2-1,TRBV5-1,-,-,TGCGCCAGCAGCTTGGGGGTCAGCGCTTACAATGAGCAGTTCTTC,CASSLGVSAYNEQFF
TRBJ2-5,TRBV7-2,-,-,TGTGCCAGCAGCCTTTCCGGACAGAACCAAGAGACCCAGTACTTC,CASSLSGQNQETQYF